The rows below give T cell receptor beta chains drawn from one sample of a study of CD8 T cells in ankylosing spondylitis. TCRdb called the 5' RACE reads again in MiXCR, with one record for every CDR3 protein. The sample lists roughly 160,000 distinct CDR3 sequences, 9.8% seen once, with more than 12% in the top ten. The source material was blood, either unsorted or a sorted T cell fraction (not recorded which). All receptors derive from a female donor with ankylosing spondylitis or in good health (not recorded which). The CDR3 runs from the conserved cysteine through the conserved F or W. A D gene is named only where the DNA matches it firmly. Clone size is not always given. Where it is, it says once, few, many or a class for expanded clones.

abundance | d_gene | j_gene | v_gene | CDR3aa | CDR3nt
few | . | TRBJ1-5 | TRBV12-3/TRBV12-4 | CASGQVGNQPQHF | TGTGCCAGCGGACAAGTCGGGAATCAGCCCCAGCATTTT
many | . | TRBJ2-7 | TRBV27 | CASSHTHSYEQYF | TGTGCCAGCAGCCACACTCATTCCTACGAGCAGTACTTC
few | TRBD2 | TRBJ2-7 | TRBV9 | CASSPNSGGSYEQYF | TGTGCCAGCAGTCCGAATAGCGGGGGCTCCTACGAGCAGTACTTC
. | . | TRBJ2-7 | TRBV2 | CASTPSANYEQYF | TGTGCCAGCACCCCCAGCGCGAACTACGAGCAGTACTTC
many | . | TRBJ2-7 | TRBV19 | CASSIEGQGEQYF | TGTGCCAGTAGTATAGAGGGTCAAGGCGAGCAGTACTTC
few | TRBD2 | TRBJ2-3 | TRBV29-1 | CSVDGTSSSTDTQYF | TGCAGCGTTGACGGGACTAGCAGTAGCACAGATACGCAGTATTTT
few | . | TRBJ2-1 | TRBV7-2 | CASSLAGGAYNEQFF | TGTGCCAGCAGCTTAGCGGGCGGGGCCTACAATGAGCAGTTCTTC
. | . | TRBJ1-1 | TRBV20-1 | CSARERISRPGPEAFF | TGCAGTGCTAGGGAGCGTATTTCCCGGCCGGGCCCTGAAGCTTTCTTT
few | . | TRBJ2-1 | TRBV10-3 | CAIGGGGRAGYEQFF | TGTGCCATCGGGGGCGGAGGGAGGGCCGGATATGAGCAGTTCTTC
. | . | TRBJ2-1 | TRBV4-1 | CASSHRQVSTYNEQFF | TGCGCCAGCAGTCATCGACAGGTATCAACCTACAATGAGCAGTTCTTC
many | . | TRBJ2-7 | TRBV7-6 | CASSLEGHPSYEQYF | TGTGCCAGCAGCTTAGAGGGACACCCATCCTACGAGCAGTACTTC
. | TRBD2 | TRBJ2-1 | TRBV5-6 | CASSLPPGGKQFF | TGTGCCAGCAGCCTCCCTCCGGGGGGAAAGCAGTTCTTC
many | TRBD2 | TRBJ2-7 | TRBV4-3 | CASSQDAGGEQYF | TGCGCCAGCAGCCAAGATGCGGGGGGTGAGCAGTACTTC
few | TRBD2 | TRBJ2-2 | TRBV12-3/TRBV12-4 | CASSLRGGTGELFF | TGTGCCAGCAGCCTTCGGGGGGGAACCGGGGAGCTGTTTTTT
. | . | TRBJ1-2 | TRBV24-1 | CATSGSNYGYTF | TGTGCCACCAGTGGGTCGAACTATGGCTACACCTTC
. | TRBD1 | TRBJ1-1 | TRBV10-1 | CAKDRGGGAFF | TGCGCCAAGGACAGGGGTGGGGGAGCTTTCTTT
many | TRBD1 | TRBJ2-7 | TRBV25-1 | CATQGTGAYEQYF | TGTGCCACCCAGGGGACAGGAGCTTACGAGCAGTACTTC
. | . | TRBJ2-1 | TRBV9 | CASSKQDGYNEQFF | TGTGCCAGCAGCAAACAGGACGGCTACAATGAGCAGTTCTTC
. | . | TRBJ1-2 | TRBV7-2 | CASSSGWEGYTF | TGTGCCAGCAGCTCCGGTTGGGAAGGCTACACCTTC
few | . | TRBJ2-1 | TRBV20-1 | CSARDPSSESSYNEQFF | TGCAGTGCTAGAGATCCGTCTAGCGAGAGCTCCTACAATGAGCAGTTCTTC
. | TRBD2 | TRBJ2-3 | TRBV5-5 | CASSRWLAETDTQYF | TGTGCCAGCAGCAGGTGGCTAGCGGAGACAGATACGCAGTATTTT
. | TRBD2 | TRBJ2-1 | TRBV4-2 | CASSQEWLGSGRPRYNEQFF | TGTGCCAGCAGCCAAGAATGGTTAGGTAGCGGGAGACCTCGCTACAATGAGCAGTTCTTC
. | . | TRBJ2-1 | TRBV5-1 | CASSLFRQIRTYNEQFF | TGCGCCAGCAGCTTATTTCGACAGATCCGTACCTACAATGAGCAGTTCTTC
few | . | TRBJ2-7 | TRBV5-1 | CASSLVSSHEQYF | TGCGCCAGCAGCTTGGTGTCATCCCACGAGCAGTACTTC
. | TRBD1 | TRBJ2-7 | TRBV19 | CASSIGTGSYEQYF | TGTGCCAGTAGTATCGGGACAGGCTCCTACGAGCAGTACTTC
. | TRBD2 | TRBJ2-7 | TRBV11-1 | CASSYRLAGPYEQYF | TGTGCCAGCAGCTACCGACTAGCAGGGCCCTACGAGCAGTACTTC
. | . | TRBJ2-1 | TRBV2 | CASTEDRDVNNEQFF | TGTGCCAGCACCGAAGACAGAGACGTAAACAATGAGCAGTTCTTC
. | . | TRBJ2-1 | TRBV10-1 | CASSDNPHEQFF | TGCGCCAGCAGTGACAACCCCCATGAGCAGTTCTTC
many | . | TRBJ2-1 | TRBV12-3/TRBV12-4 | CASSTSGTYNEQFF | TGTGCCAGCAGTACCTCGGGTACCTACAATGAGCAGTTCTTC
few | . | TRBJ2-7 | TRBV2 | CARGLGSSYEQYF | TGTGCCAGAGGACTCGGGAGCTCCTACGAGCAGTACTTC
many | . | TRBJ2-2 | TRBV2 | CASRPGGAGELFF | TGTGCCAGCAGACCCGGGGGCGCCGGGGAGCTGTTTTTT
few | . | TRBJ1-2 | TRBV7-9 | CASSPITMTMDHGYTF | TGTGCCAGCAGCCCGATAACCATGACAATGGATCATGGCTACACCTTC
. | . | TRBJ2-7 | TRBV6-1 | CASSGEHGYEQYF | TGTGCCAGCAGTGGGGAACACGGTTACGAGCAGTACTTC
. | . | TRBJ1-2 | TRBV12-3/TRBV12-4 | CASSTQGPLGADGDGYTF | TGTGCCAGCAGTACCCAGGGACCTCTCGGTGCGGATGGGGACGGCTACACCTTC
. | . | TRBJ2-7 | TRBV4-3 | CASSPEWAQVGYEQYF | TGCGCCAGCAGCCCCGAATGGGCGCAAGTAGGCTACGAGCAGTACTTC